This section outlines one TCR beta chain sequence together with its context. CDR3 length equals 13 residues. The ends were cut back, 5 bases at V and 4 bases at J, with 10 bases in the middle. Germline CDR1 is SGHNT and CDR2 is YYREEE (reference sequence). This entry belongs to a study of memory CD4+ T cells and cytomegalovirus serostatus. Sequenced by immunoSEQ multiplex PCR; TCRdb stores in-frame clones only, minus some. The sample holds about 75,000 clones, around 82% seen once. The sort gate was single viable CD3+CD4+CD8-CD45RO+ cells for memory CD4+ T cells. Serostatus was set by detecting CMV pp150, pp28, p38, p52 IgG. Total CD4+ T cells were enriched by CD4 positive selection.

Sequenced material: memory CD4+ T cells from blood. The rearrangement uses TRBV5-4 and TRBJ2-1; the D gene is possibly TRBD1 (5 bases). The origin of this receptor is an adult in good health and CMV-seropositive. CDR3 residues: CASRPDSYNEQFF. The CDR3 region has the DNA TGTGCCAGCAGACCCGACAGTTACAATGAGCAGTTCTTC.